Presented here are 28 T cell receptor beta chains from one specimen sequenced in a study of spatial heterogeneity in lung cancer. This sample's time point: blood taken at disease recurrence. Tumor, nontumor lung or frozen PBMC supplied whole RNA that was sequenced unsorted. TCRdb recomputed calls from the 5' RACE reads with MiXCR, one row per CDR3 protein. The sample lists approximately 10,000 distinct CDR3 sequences, under 4% occurring once. The sequencing used PBMCs, collected at recurrence. These receptors all stem from a female donor with early-stage non-small cell lung cancer.

This clonotype appeared once. This beta chain represents an off-target read in a library built for alpha chains; its size is of limited meaning. The chain combines TRBV20-1 with TRBJ2-3; D is perhaps TRBD2 (5 bases). CDR1 is DFQATT, CDR2 SNEGSKA, per germline (reference sequence). The CDR3 loop spans 12 amino acids. V shed 3 bases and J shed 4 bases, with 8 bases lying between them. This chain's CDR3 is CSARPSSDTQYF. The CDR3 bases are TGCAGTGCTAGGCCTAGCTCAGATACGCAGTATTTT.

This clonotype was counted ten times or more. Because this beta chain is a stray read in a library intended to capture alpha chains, its abundance should not be given much weight. CDR3 nucleotides: TGTGCCAGCAGCTTATCTTTGGGGGAGACCCAGTACTTC. Encoded protein: CASSLSLGETQYF. The V and J genes are TRBV7-2 and TRBJ2-5; D unresolved. The CDR3 is 13 amino acids. Germline V gene data show CDR1 as SGHTA and CDR2 as FQGNSA. V was cut by 2 bases and J by 5 bases, with 9 bases left in between.

This clonotype was recorded at least ten times. In a library made to pick up alpha chains, this beta chain is a stray read with a size that means little. The CDR3 DNA reads as TGTGCCAGCAGCTTAGTGGCGGCTTTTGGCTACACCTTC. This translates into CASSLVAAFGYTF. This chain uses TRBV7-9 with TRBJ1-2; D unresolved. Germline CDR1 reads SEHNR; CDR2 reads FQNEAQ (reference sequence). V was trimmed by 1 base and J by 7 bases, leaving 10 bases between them. The CDR3 totals 13 residues.

This clonotype was picked up many times. The size of this beta chain means little, since it is a stray read in a library made for alpha chains. The chain is built from TRBV12-3 or TRBV12-4 and TRBJ1-2; D is perhaps TRBD1 (5 bases). CDR3 length: 15 amino acids. Between the trimmed V and J ends, which lost 3 bases and 4 bases, there was a span of 15 bases. DNA for the CDR3: TGTGCCAGCAGTTTGGGCGGGGCGCATGGCTATGGCTACACCTTC. Protein sequence: CASSLGGAHGYGYTF.

At least ten counts were recorded for this clonotype. For a library built for alpha chains, this beta chain is a stray read; little rests on its size. The chain combines TRBV30 with TRBJ2-2; TRBD1 or TRBD2 may be the D gene (6 bases each). The CDR3 runs 16 residues. V lost 5 bases, J lost 1 base, and 17 bases lay in between. Germline lookup yields CDR1 GTSNPN and CDR2 SVGIG (reference sequence). The chain's CDR3 is CAWPSYGGLNTGELFF. CDR3 DNA: TGTGCCTGGCCTTCGTACGGGGGCCTGAACACCGGGGAGCTGTTTTTT.

In its sample, this clonotype was seen many times. The library was built for alpha chains, so this beta chain is an off-target read and its size means little. The rearrangement links TRBV18 to TRBJ2-7, with 7 bases lining up with TRBD1. The CDR3 loop spans 18 amino acids. Germline lookup yields CDR1 KGHSH and CDR2 LQKENI. The V segment lost 0 bases and the J segment 3 bases; nucleotides outside the gene matches: 14. The CDR3 DNA follows: TGTGCCAGCTCACCACCGTTCGGGACAGACTACGGGGACTACGAGCAGTACTTC. It specifies CASSPPFGTDYGDYEQYF.

This clonotype has a count of ten or more. This beta chain was picked up by a library intended for alpha chains and is off target, so its count carries little meaning. The chain uses TRBV6-5 and TRBJ1-2; 9 nucleotides align to TRBD1. This CDR3 spans 15 amino acids. After removal of 6 bases from V and 1 base from J, the junction contained 6 bases not matched to a gene. Germline-derived CDR1 and CDR2 are MNHEY and SVGAGI. The CDR3 region has the DNA TGTGCCAGCAGAGGAACAGGGGGCTTTAACTATGGCTACACCTTC. Translating it yields CASRGTGGFNYGYTF.

Comments on this clonotype: The library was prepared for alpha chains; this beta chain is a stray read, so its frequency means little. The genes are TRBV6-2 or TRBV6-3 and TRBJ1-5, with D possibly matching TRBD1 (6 bases). The germline gives CDR1 MNHEY, CDR2 SVGEGT. Trimming took 2 bases from V and 7 from J, leaving 12 bases between them. The CDR3 loop spans 14 amino acids. CDR3 residues: CASSYSTGAQPQHF. The CDR3 nucleotides read TGTGCCAGCAGTTACAGCACGGGGGCGCAGCCCCAGCATTTT.

This clonotype was counted at least ten times. Because this beta chain is a stray read in a library intended to capture alpha chains, its abundance should not be given much weight. The V gene is TRBV12-3 or TRBV12-4, the J gene TRBJ1-5; TRBD1 might be the D (5 bases). The ends were cut back, 4 bases at V and 11 bases at J, with 12 bases in the middle. CDR3 size: 12 residues. DNA of the CDR3: TGTGCCAGCAGTTCGGGGGGTTTGGCCCAGCATTTT. Encoded protein: CASSSGGLAQHF.

This clonotype was counted many times. This beta chain is an off-target read within a library intended for alpha chains, so its frequency means little. J is TRBJ2-7 and V is TRBV2; D not resolved. Between the trimmed V and J ends, which lost 4 bases and 0 bases, there was a span of 13 bases. Germline assignment: CDR1 SNHLY and CDR2 FYNNEI. There are 15 residues in the CDR3. CDR3 sequence: CASSVEPGRSYEQYF. The CDR3 DNA is TGTGCCAGCAGTGTAGAGCCTGGCCGCTCCTACGAGCAGTACTTC.

This clonotype has ten or more counts. The size of this beta chain means little, since it is a stray read in a library made for alpha chains. The rearrangement links TRBV29-1 to TRBJ2-1; D is undetermined. Deletions cut 7 bases from V and 2 bases from J, with 12 bases between. CDR1 is SQVTM, CDR2 ANQGSEA, per germline. The length of the CDR3 is 13 residues. The CDR3 DNA follows: TGCAGCGGGGCTCCAAGGACCTACAATGAGCAGTTCTTC. Protein product: CSGAPRTYNEQFF.

This clonotype was picked up many times. This beta chain was picked up by a library intended for alpha chains and is off target, so its count carries little meaning. The chain recombines TRBV19 with TRBJ2-3, with 10 bases lining up with TRBD2. Germline V gene data show CDR1 as LNHDA and CDR2 as SQIVND (reference sequence). CDR3 length: 16 residues. The V segment lost 5 bases and the J segment 4 bases; nucleotides outside the gene matches: 9. The CDR3 sequence: CASSAMTSGRADTQYF. CDR3 in DNA: TGTGCCAGTAGTGCCATGACTAGCGGGCGAGCAGATACGCAGTATTTT.

This clonotype is medium-sized within its sample. The size of this beta chain means little, since it is a stray read in a library made for alpha chains. The rearrangement uses TRBV28 and TRBJ2-7; D might be TRBD2 (5 bases). CDR3 size: 14 residues. CDR1 MDHEN and CDR2 SYDVKM come from the germline V gene. The V gene lost 5 bases and the J gene lost 5 bases, with 16 bases spanning the gap. CDR3 in DNA: TGTGCCAGCAGTACAACCCGCCCGGGGAACGAGCAGTACTTC. Amino acid sequence: CASSTTRPGNEQYF.

This clonotype has a count of ten or more. This beta chain lies outside the target of a library built for alpha chains; its clone size means little. The chain links TRBV28 to TRBJ1-2, with a weak D call TRBD1 (5 bases). Trimming took 3 bases from V and 6 from J, leaving 14 bases between them. Looked up from germline, CDR1 is MDHEN and CDR2 is SYDVKM. The CDR3 consists of 14 residues. The CDR3 is CASSFSSRVDGYTF. In DNA form, the CDR3 reads TGTGCCAGCAGTTTTTCTTCCAGGGTTGATGGCTACACCTTC.

This clonotype has at least ten counts. This beta chain turned up in a library designed for alpha chains; as an off-target read, its abundance says little. V is TRBV2 and J is TRBJ2-1; 12 nucleotides match TRBD2. This CDR3 region has 15 residues. Trimming cost V 8 bases and J 6 bases; bases outside gene matches: 8. Germline loops: CDR1 SNHLY, CDR2 FYNNEI. The CDR3 protein is CASGRLAGALNEQFF. The CDR3 nucleotides read TGTGCCAGCGGGAGACTAGCGGGGGCCCTCAATGAGCAGTTCTTC.

This clonotype was found many times. The library was designed around alpha chains, so this beta chain is a stray read whose abundance carries little weight. The J gene is TRBJ2-3, the V gene TRBV4-1; D remains ambiguous. Trimming left V 1 base short and J 8 bases short, with 4 bases between. The CDR3 runs 11 residues. The V gene's germline CDR1 is MGHRA and CDR2 YSYEKL. CDR3 sequence: CASSQGSTQYF. DNA of the CDR3: TGCGCCAGCAGCCAAGGGAGTACGCAGTATTTT.

This clonotype was seen ten or more times. This beta chain is off target for a library built for alpha chains, so its abundance means little. J is TRBJ2-5 and V is TRBV9, with 10 bases aligning to TRBD1. The junction had 6 bases not matched to a gene; V was cut back by 3 bases and J by 4 bases. The CDR3 has 15 amino acids. The germline V gene encodes CDR1 SGDLS and CDR2 YYNGEE. The CDR3 coding sequence is TGTGCCAGCAGCGCGGGACAGGGGTGGCGAGAGACCCAGTACTTC. Translated, it gives CASSAGQGWRETQYF.

This clonotype is labeled medium-sized (0.01 to 0.1%). This beta chain appears as a stray read in a library generated for alpha chains; its size is not informative. The V and J genes are TRBV18 and TRBJ2-3; possible D gene TRBD2, 5 bases. From germline, CDR1 is KGHSH and CDR2 LQKENI. Trimming cost V 3 bases and J 5 bases, with 9 bases left between them. The CDR3 runs 13 residues. CDR3 residues: CASSPLEGDTQYF. CDR3 DNA sequence: TGTGCCAGCTCACCCCTCGAGGGAGATACGCAGTATTTT.

Many counts were recorded for this clonotype. Little can be read into the size of this beta chain, an off-target read in a library designed for alpha chains. V is TRBV11-2 and J is TRBJ1-5, with 7 bases fitting TRBD1. Germline-derived CDR1 and CDR2 are SGHAT and FQNNGV. The trim removed 3 bases at V and 2 bases at J, leaving 7 bases unmatched. CDR3 size: 16 residues. CDR3 coding DNA: TGTGCCAGCAGCTTGGGACAGAGAGGTGGCAATCAGCCCCAGCATTTT. It is translated as CASSLGQRGGNQPQHF.

In its sample, this clonotype was seen many times. The library was designed around alpha chains, so this beta chain is a stray read whose abundance carries little weight. The chain links TRBV29-1 to TRBJ2-1; 9 bases are a match to TRBD2. This CDR3 comprises 13 residues. Looked up from germline, CDR1 is SQVTM and CDR2 is ANQGSEA. After removal of 7 bases from V and 4 bases from J, the junction contained 5 bases not matched to a gene. The CDR3 reads CSGRAGGYNEQFF. For the CDR3, the DNA is TGCAGCGGGCGAGCGGGGGGTTACAATGAGCAGTTCTTC.

This clonotype was counted ten times or more. A library made for alpha chains picked up this beta chain off target, so its size means little. The chain uses TRBV20-1 and TRBJ2-5; D is unresolved. This CDR3 has 15 residues. Trimming pared 6 bases from V and 1 base from J, leaving 18 bases between. CDR1 and CDR2 from the germline V gene are DFQATT and SNEGSKA (reference sequence). DNA of the CDR3: TGCAGTGCGCCGCCTCTGCCTGGATCCCAAGAGACCCAGTACTTC. This codes for CSAPPLPGSQETQYF.

A word on this clonotype: This beta chain is a stray read from a library made for alpha chains; its abundance is not meaningful. This chain links TRBV27 with TRBJ2-5; 11 bases line up with TRBD2. The V segment lost 6 bases and the J segment 2 bases; nucleotides outside the gene matches: 8. This CDR3 spans 16 amino acids. Germline V lookup: CDR1 MNHEY, CDR2 SMNVEV (reference sequence). CDR3 DNA sequence: TGTGCCAGCAGGACCGGTAGGACTAGCGGGCAAGAGACCCAGTACTTC. It translates to CASRTGRTSGQETQYF.

This clonotype was observed at least ten times. As an off-target read in a library built for alpha chains, this beta chain has a frequency of little significance. The chain couples TRBV3-1 to TRBJ2-7, with TRBD1 matching 10 bases. The CDR3 spans 15 residues. The trim removed 4 bases at V and 4 bases at J, leaving 7 bases unmatched. Germline CDR1 and CDR2: LGHDT and YNNKEL (reference sequence). DNA for the CDR3: TGTGCCAGCAGCCTACGGGACAGGGGCGCTTACGAGCAGTACTTC. This translates into CASSLRDRGAYEQYF.

Ten or more counts support this clonotype. Since it is a stray read in a library aimed at alpha chains, this beta chain has a size that is not meaningful. The V and J genes are TRBV7-9 and TRBJ2-2; D ambiguous. V was cut by 8 bases and J by 10 bases, with 23 bases left in between. The V gene's germline CDR1 is SEHNR and CDR2 FQNEAQ (reference sequence). The CDR3 has 15 amino acids. DNA for the CDR3: TGTGCCAGCCTTAAGAGAGAGTCCCATCTGGAGGAGCTGTTTTTT. Protein sequence: CASLKRESHLEELFF.

In regard to this clonotype: This beta chain appears as a stray read in a library generated for alpha chains; its size is not informative. The genes are TRBV4-1 and TRBJ2-1, with D unresolved. The germline V gene encodes CDR1 MGHRA and CDR2 YSYEKL. Trimming took off 5 bases at V and 7 bases at J, with 6 bases between the two ends. The CDR3 spans 11 residues. The CDR3 is CASSVGNEQFF. In DNA, the CDR3 is TGCGCCAGCAGCGTCGGGAATGAGCAGTTCTTC.

This clonotype turned up a few times. A library prepared for alpha chains yielded this beta chain as an off-target read; its size is of little meaning. The chain uses TRBV20-1 and TRBJ2-1, with TRBD2 matching over 15 bases. The CDR3 has 17 residues. V trimming: 3 bases; J trimming: 1 base; junction bases outside the gene matches: 4. The germline gives CDR1 DFQATT, CDR2 SNEGSKA (reference sequence). CDR3 DNA sequence: TGCAGTGCTAGCTCGGGACTAGCGGGGGGATCCTACAATGAGCAGTTCTTC. Protein product: CSASSGLAGGSYNEQFF.

This clonotype was seen at least ten times. For a library built for alpha chains, this beta chain is a stray read; little rests on its size. This sequence joins TRBV20-1 and TRBJ2-4; TRBD2 is a possible D gene (7 bases). The CDR3 loop spans 17 amino acids. The V and J ends lost 5 bases and 0 bases respectively, with 20 bases between them. The germline V gene encodes CDR1 DFQATT and CDR2 SNEGSKA (reference sequence). The CDR3 loop is CSAFPIGGGVAKNIQYF. The CDR3 nucleotides are TGCAGTGCTTTTCCCATAGGAGGGGGGGTAGCCAAAAACATTCAGTACTTC.

This clonotype was counted many times. With the library built for alpha chains, this beta chain is off target and its frequency is not meaningful. The chain has TRBV19 and TRBJ2-1, with 9 bases fitting TRBD2. The CDR3 contains 16 residues. Germline CDR1 LNHDA, CDR2 SQIVND (reference sequence). With 1 base clipped from V and 7 bases from J, the junction kept 8 bases outside the gene matches. The CDR3 DNA reads as TGTGCCAGTAGTATAGTGATGGCGGGGGGGCCTAATGAGCAGTTCTTC. Its translation: CASSIVMAGGPNEQFF.